This TCR beta chain was retrieved from a study of blood T cell repertoires in COVID-19. The wider study: The United States, Italy and Spain provided the acute and convalescent COVID-19 samples. T cells, B-cell-depleted T cells, or PBMCs supplied cDNA or gDNA.

Original methodology: The assay estimated nucleated cells by amplifying reference gene primers. The method was immunoSEQ multiplex PCR; TCRdb's version includes in-frame clones alone and lacks a portion of them. V and J calls and clone size are given by that table; D and trimming were obtained from the DNA. Of around 100,000 clones in the sample, approximately 80% are singletons; the top ten hold about a quarter. The CDR3 spans 16 residues. V dropped 4 bases and J dropped 1; count of bases not matched to a gene: 7. Germline V gene lookup returns CDR1 MNHEY and CDR2 SVGAGI. This rearrangement joins TRBV6-5 to TRBJ1-1; 9 bases line up with TRBD1. This clonotype originated in a human donor in a cohort sampled during active COVID-19. The source material was peripheral blood. CDR3 residues: CASSSGQGLRNTEAFF. The CDR3 DNA is TGTGCCAGCAGTTCGGGACAGGGCTTGCGGAACACTGAAGCTTTCTTT.